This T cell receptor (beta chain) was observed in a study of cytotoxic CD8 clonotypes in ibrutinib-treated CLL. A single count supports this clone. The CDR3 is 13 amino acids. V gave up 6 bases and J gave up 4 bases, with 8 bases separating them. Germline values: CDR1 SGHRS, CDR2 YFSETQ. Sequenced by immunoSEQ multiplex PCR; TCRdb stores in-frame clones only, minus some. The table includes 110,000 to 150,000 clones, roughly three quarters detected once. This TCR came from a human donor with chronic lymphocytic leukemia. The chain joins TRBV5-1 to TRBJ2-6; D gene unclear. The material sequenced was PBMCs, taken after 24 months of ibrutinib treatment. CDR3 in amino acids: CASTPGGANVLTF. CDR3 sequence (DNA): TGCGCCAGCACCCCCGGCGGGGCCAACGTCCTGACTTTC.